Presented here are 21 T cell receptor beta chains from one specimen sequenced in a study of human CD8 memory T cell subsets. TCR beta libraries were made by UMI-labeled 5' RACE. TCRdb derives one entry per CDR3 protein from the 5' RACE reads, leaving out DNA. The sample holds roughly 18,000 distinct CDR3 sequences. The specimen was CD8+ T cells from PBMCs. The receptor set was obtained from a human donor in good health.

CDR3 sequence reads: CASSYSSGTGSEKLFF. The rearrangement joins TRBV6-5 to TRBJ1-4; TCRdb's assignment of TRBD1 cannot be checked, as there is no DNA. This CDR3 contains 16 residues. Germline V gene sequence: CDR1 MNHEY, CDR2 SVGAGI.

The chain employs TRBV20-1 and TRBJ2-1. CDR1 is DFQATT, CDR2 SNEGSKA, per germline (reference sequence). The CDR3 is 15 amino acids. The CDR3 sequence is CSARDVAGSYNEQFF.

The chain recombines TRBV29-1 with TRBJ2-1; with no DNA, the TCRdb D assignment of TRBD1 cannot be verified. The CDR3 runs 14 residues. Germline V lookup: CDR1 SQVTM, CDR2 ANQGSEA. This CDR3 is CSVFGLNGGQEQFF.

This chain links TRBV28 with TRBJ2-7; TCRdb's D call, TRBD1, is unchecked because there is no DNA. Germline V gene sequence: CDR1 MDHEN, CDR2 SYDVKM. This CDR3 has 15 amino acids. The CDR3 sequence: CASSRQGALSYEQYF.

The rearrangement uses TRBV6-6 and TRBJ1-2; TCRdb picks TRBD1, but there is no DNA to check that call. The CDR3 is 14 residues long. Germline V gene data show CDR1 as MNHNY and CDR2 as SVGAGI (reference sequence). Here the CDR3 reads CASSYPGQTTGYTF.

This sequence joins TRBV19 and TRBJ2-3; TCRdb indicates TRBD1, and absent DNA this call remains unverified. Germline V gene data show CDR1 as LNHDA and CDR2 as SQIVND (reference sequence). The CDR3 is made up of 16 amino acids. The CDR3 spells CASSTRDSFITDTQYF.

This chain connects TRBV19 to TRBJ1-5; absent DNA, TCRdb's TRBD1 call cannot be checked. Per germline, CDR1 LNHDA and CDR2 SQIVND (reference sequence). CDR3 length: 13 amino acids. CDR3: CASSRQDNQPQHF.

CDR3 sequence reads: CASSPRVSSYEQYF. The chain carries TRBV18 and TRBJ2-7; TCRdb calls TRBD1, which cannot be checked without DNA. CDR1 is KGHSH, CDR2 LQKENI, per germline. The CDR3 has 14 residues.

The rearrangement joins TRBV11-2 to TRBJ1-1. CDR3 length: 14 amino acids. CDR1 is SGHAT and CDR2 is FQNNGV in the germline V gene. The chain's CDR3 is CASSGLGGNTEAFF.

The chain employs TRBV5-1 and TRBJ2-3; TCRdb reports TRBD2, a call that lacks DNA to check it against. The germline gives CDR1 SGHRS, CDR2 YFSETQ. The CDR3 is 18 residues long. Here the CDR3 reads CASSLDGVWTSGTDTQYF.

This rearrangement joins TRBV20-1 to TRBJ2-7. The CDR3 has 13 residues. CDR1 and CDR2 from the germline V gene are DFQATT and SNEGSKA (reference sequence). The chain's CDR3 is CSANYREPYEQYF.

This rearrangement joins TRBV19 to TRBJ1-1. The V gene's germline CDR1 is LNHDA and CDR2 SQIVND (reference sequence). This CDR3 comprises 13 residues. CDR3 residues: CASSEFPNTEAFF.

V usage is TRBV12-3 or TRBV12-4 and J usage is TRBJ2-1; TCRdb indicates TRBD1, and absent DNA this call remains unverified. This CDR3 has 13 residues. This CDR3 reads CASSLATGNEQFF.

Frequency places this clonotype as medium-sized. The chain has TRBV6-2 or TRBV6-3 and TRBJ1-1. The CDR3 is 11 residues long. The germline V gene encodes CDR1 MNHEY and CDR2 SVGEGT. CDR3 protein: CASSFGSEAFF.

This sequence joins TRBV4-2 and TRBJ2-2; no DNA is available, so the TRBD1 call from TCRdb remains unchecked. The CDR3 sequence is 15 residues long. Germline CDR1 is LGHNA and CDR2 is YNFKEQ. CDR3 amino acids: CASSPRGGAVGELFF.

CDR3 sequence: CASSSNTDRFNNSPLHF. The chain recombines TRBV14 with TRBJ1-6; TCRdb outputs TRBD1, but without DNA this stays unchecked. The length of the CDR3 is 17 residues. Germline CDR1 SGHDN, CDR2 FVKESK. The variable domain in full, with the rest retrieved from reference TRBV14 and TRBJ1-6, is EAGVTQFPSHSVIEKGQTVTLRCDPISGHDNLYWYRRVMGKEIKFLLHFVKESKQDESGMPNNRFLAERTGGTYSTLKVQPAELEDSGVYFCASSSNTDRFNNSPLHFGNGTRLTVT.

The V gene is TRBV7-8, the J gene TRBJ2-5; TCRdb returns TRBD1, unconfirmable since there is no DNA. This CDR3 has 14 amino acids. The germline V gene encodes CDR1 SGHVS and CDR2 FQNEAQ. CDR3 residues: CASSLRDSQETQYF.

This chain joins TRBV12-3 or TRBV12-4 and TRBJ2-7; TCRdb's D call, TRBD1, is unchecked because there is no DNA. The CDR3 is made up of 14 amino acids. The CDR3 loop is CASSGEPKAYEQYF.

The chain uses TRBV28 and TRBJ2-2; TCRdb reports TRBD1, a call that lacks DNA to check it against. Per the germline V gene, CDR1 is MDHEN and CDR2 is SYDVKM. This CDR3 is 18 amino acids long. CDR3 amino acids: CASSRARGQTKGPGELFF.

The V call is TRBV11-2, the J call TRBJ2-7; the D call from TCRdb, TRBD1, cannot be confirmed without DNA. Germline loops: CDR1 SGHAT, CDR2 FQNNGV. The CDR3 runs to 15 residues. The CDR3 sequence is CASSLEPGASYEQYF.

J is TRBJ2-7 and V is TRBV2; TCRdb returns TRBD1, unconfirmable since there is no DNA. This CDR3 has 13 residues. Germline CDR1 reads SNHLY; CDR2 reads FYNNEI. The CDR3 loop reads CANSGTTSYEQYF.